This TCR beta chain was documented in a study of T cells in Graves' hyperthyroidism and ophthalmopathy. Notes on the study in general: Blood also showed most of the thyroid clonotypes that were expanded above 0.001. Ophthalmopathy was predicted by the model a median of around 5.9 months ahead of onset.

TCR beta CDR3 regions were amplified from RNA transcripts. First-round RT-PCR with HTBI primers amplified the TCR CDR3 region. From the multiplex PCR reads, TCRdb called clonotypes with MiXCR, one entry per CDR3 protein. The data show a few hundred thousand distinct CDR3 sequences, with about a sixth seen just once and about 50% held by the top ten. Regarding this clonotype: Its antigen is not identified.

The CDR3 has 15 amino acids. Germline V gives CDR1 MNHNS, CDR2 SASEGT. The ends were cut back, 10 bases at V and 1 base at J, with 20 bases in the middle. The sequence derives from an older woman with Graves' ophthalmopathy. Sequencing was done on a sample of blood. The chain carries TRBV6-1 and TRBJ2-7, with D tentatively TRBD2 (5 bases). In DNA, the CDR3 is TGTGCCACCCTGAGGACTTCTTTCCAATCCTACGAGCAGTACTTC. The encoded protein is CATLRTSFQSYEQYF.